This T cell receptor (beta chain) was captured in a study of T cell repertoires in cytomegalovirus infection (dated by TCRdb to the late 2010s). Background on the whole study: Donor HLA type was relevant to the analysis, because carriage of CMV infection together with the matching HLA type was indicated by public TCR beta signatures. General conclusions and limits of the study: In the ex vivo response, HLA-C-restricted CMV-specific TCR beta clonotypes were dominant, and in two of eight donors the single most frequent clonotype came from this HLA-C-restricted group. Carriers of CMV infection plus the relevant HLA type were discriminated by the cumulative frequency of public TCR beta family members in the study cohort and in an independent approximately 340-donor cohort.

Sequencing was performed on an Illumina HiSeq 1500. Starting from the raw public reads, TCRdb applied fastp trimming at Q25, assembled clones with MiXCR and retained in-frame beta chains. Every CDR3 protein is listed once, alongside the most common genes and DNA of its rows. The sample profile shows nearly 450,000 distinct CDR3 sequences; approximately 31% of them were found once. The top ten clones comprise around 13% of the sample. This clonotype was detected once. This receptor's antigen is unknown. No much larger clone exists at a distance of one base, and base qualities are not known. One read offers little support. The trim is 2 bases for V and 0 bases for J, with a gap of 26 bases between the germline ends. The cysteine opens and the phenylalanine closes a CDR3 of 19 amino acids. The DNA shown is the 57-base CDR3, in frame from base 1. Sequences GTSNPN (CDR1) and SVGIG (CDR2) are obtained from the germline V gene (reference sequence).

Material for sequencing was PBMCs. This receptor was obtained from a human donor in good health (CMV status not recorded). Some clones in this sample may be carry-over from other donors' samples. In this chain, TRBV30 is recombined with TRBJ2-7; the D gene cannot be resolved beyond TRBD1 or TRBD2, each matching 5 bases. Read as DNA, the sequence is TGTGCCTGGAGTCCGCAGGGTGGTTTGGGAGACCTTAGCTCCTACGAGCAGTACTTC. The encoded protein is CAWSPQGGLGDLSSYEQYF.